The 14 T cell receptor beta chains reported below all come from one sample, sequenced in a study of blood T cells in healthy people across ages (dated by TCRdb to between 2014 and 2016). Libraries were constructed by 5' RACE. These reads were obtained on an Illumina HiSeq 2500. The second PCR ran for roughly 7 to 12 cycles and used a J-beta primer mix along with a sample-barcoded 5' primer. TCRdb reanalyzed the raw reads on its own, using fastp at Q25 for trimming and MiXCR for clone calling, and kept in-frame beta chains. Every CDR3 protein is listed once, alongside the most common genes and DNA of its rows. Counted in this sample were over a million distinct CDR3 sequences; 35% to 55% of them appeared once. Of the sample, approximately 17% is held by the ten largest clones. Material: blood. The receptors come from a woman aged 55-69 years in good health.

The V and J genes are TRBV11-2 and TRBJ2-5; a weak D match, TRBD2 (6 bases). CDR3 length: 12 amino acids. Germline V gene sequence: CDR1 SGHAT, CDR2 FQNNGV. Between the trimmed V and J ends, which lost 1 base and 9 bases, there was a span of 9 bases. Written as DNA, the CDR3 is TGTGCCAGCAGCTTAGGGGCGGGGCCCCAGTACTTC. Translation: CASSLGAGPQYF. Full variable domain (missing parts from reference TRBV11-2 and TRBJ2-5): EAGVAQSPRYKIIEKRQSVAFWCNPISGHATLYWYQQILGQGPKLLIQFQNNGVVDDSQLPKDRFSAERLKGVDSTLKIQPAKLEDSAVYLCASSLGAGPQYFGPGTRLLVL.

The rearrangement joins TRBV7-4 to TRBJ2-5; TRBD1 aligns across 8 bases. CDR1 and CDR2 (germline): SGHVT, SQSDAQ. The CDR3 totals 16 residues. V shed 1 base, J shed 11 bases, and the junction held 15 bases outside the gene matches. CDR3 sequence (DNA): TGTGCCAGCAGCTTAGTCGGGACAGGTTCCTACAATGAGCAGTACTTC. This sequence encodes CASSLVGTGSYNEQYF.

CDR3: CASSLPRVREQFF. Written as DNA, the CDR3 is TGTGCCAGCAGTTTACCGAGGGTACGTGAGCAGTTCTTC. V gene TRBV28 combines with J gene TRBJ2-1; the D gene is possibly TRBD2 (5 bases). The germline CDR1 and CDR2 sequences are MDHEN and SYDVKM. V was trimmed by 2 bases and J by 9 bases, leaving 11 bases between them. The CDR3 loop spans 13 amino acids.

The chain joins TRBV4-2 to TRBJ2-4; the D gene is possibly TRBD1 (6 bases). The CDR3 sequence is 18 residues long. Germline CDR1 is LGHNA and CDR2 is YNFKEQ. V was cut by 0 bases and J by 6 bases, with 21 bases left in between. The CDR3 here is CASSQDLFPTQGRNIQYF. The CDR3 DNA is TGTGCCAGCAGCCAAGACCTCTTTCCGACCCAGGGGAGAAACATTCAGTACTTC.

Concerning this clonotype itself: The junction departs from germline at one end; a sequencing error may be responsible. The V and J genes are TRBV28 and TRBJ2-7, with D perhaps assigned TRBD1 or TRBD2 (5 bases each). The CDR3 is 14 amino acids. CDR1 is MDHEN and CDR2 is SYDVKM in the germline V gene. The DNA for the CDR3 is TGTGCCGGCAGTTTTGGCAGGGAGCCCTACGAGCAGTACTTC. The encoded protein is CAGSFGREPYEQYF.

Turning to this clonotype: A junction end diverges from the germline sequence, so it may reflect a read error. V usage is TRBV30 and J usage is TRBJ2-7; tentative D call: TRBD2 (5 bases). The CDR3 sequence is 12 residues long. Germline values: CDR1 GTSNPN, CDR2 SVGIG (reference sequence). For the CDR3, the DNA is TGCCCGAGGGTGGATCTCGGGTACGAGCAGTACTTC. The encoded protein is CPRVDLGYEQYF.

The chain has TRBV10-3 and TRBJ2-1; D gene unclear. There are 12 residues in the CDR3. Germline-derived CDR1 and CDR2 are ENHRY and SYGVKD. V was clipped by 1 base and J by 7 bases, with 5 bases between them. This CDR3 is CAISELVNEQFF. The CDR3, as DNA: TGTGCCATCAGTGAGTTGGTAAATGAGCAGTTCTTC.

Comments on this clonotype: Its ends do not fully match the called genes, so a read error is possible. The DNA for the CDR3 is TGCAGCGTTGAATCAGAAACAGGGCTTTTAGACTACGGGCAGTACTTC. It is translated as CSVESETGLLDYGQYF. This rearrangement joins TRBV29-1 to TRBJ2-7; D possibly corresponds to TRBD1 (6 bases). The CDR3 is 16 amino acids. Per germline, CDR1 SQVTM and CDR2 ANQGSEA.

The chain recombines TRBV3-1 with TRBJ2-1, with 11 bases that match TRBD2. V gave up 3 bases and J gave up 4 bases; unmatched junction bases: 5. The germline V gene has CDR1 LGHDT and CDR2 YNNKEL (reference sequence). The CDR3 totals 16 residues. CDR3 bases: TGTGCCAGCAGCCACGTAACTAGCGGGGGATACAATGAGCAGTTCTTC. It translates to CASSHVTSGGYNEQFF.

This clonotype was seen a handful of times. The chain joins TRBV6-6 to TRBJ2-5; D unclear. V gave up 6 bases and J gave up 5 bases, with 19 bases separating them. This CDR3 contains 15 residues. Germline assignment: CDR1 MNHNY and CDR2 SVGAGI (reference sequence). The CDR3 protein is CASRSDPPKGETQYF. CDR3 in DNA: TGTGCCAGCAGATCTGACCCCCCAAAAGGGGAGACCCAGTACTTC.

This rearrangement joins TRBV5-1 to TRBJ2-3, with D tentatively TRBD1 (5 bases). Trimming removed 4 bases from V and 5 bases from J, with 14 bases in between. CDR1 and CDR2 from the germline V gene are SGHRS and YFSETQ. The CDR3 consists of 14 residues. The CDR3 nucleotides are TGCGCCAGCAGCGAGGACATCTCGGAAGATACGCAGTATTTT. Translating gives CASSEDISEDTQYF. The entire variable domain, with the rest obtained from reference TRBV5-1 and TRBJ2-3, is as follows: KAGVTQTPRYLIKTRGQQVTLSCSPISGHRSVSWYQQTPGQGLQFLFEYFSETQRNKGNFPGRFSGRQFSNSRSEMNVSTLELGDSALYLCASSEDISEDTQYFGPGTRLTVL.

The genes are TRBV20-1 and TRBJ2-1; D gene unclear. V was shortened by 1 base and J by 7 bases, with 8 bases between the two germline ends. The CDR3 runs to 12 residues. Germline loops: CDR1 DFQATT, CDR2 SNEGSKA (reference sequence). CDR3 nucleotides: TGCAGTGCTAGAGGATGGGCAAATGAGCAGTTCTTC. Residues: CSARGWANEQFF.

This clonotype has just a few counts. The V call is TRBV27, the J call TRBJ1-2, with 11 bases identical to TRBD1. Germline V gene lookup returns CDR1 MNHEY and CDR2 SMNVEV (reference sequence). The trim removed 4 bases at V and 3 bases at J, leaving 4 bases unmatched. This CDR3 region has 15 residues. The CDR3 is CASSYGQGAHYGYTF. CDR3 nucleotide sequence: TGTGCCAGCAGTTACGGACAGGGGGCTCACTATGGCTACACCTTC.

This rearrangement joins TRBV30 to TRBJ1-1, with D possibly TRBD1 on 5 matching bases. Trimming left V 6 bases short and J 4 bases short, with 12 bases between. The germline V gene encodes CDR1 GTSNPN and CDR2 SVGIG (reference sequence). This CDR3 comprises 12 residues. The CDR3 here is CACRDPGTEAFF. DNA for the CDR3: TGTGCCTGCCGGGACCCTGGCACTGAAGCTTTCTTT. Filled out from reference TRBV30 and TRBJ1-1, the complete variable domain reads SQTIHQWPATLVQPVGSPLSLECTVEGTSNPNLYWYRQAAGRGLQLLFYSVGIGQISSEVPQNLSASRPQDRQFILSSKKLLLSDSGFYLCACRDPGTEAFFGQGTRLTVV.